These 10 T cell receptor beta chains came from one sample sequenced in a study of blood T cell repertoires in COVID-19. The data were produced by immunoSEQ multiplex PCR, yet TCRdb's version contains in-frame clones alone and is incomplete. This sample has about 270,000 clones; roughly 90% occur once, and the top ten carry approximately 2%. Source material: PBMCs or T cells enriched from blood (not recorded which). These receptors were collected from a woman in her fifties or sixties who had recovered from COVID-19.

A single count supports this clone. The chain carries TRBV28 and TRBJ2-2; perhaps TRBD2 as D (5 bases). This CDR3 region has 15 residues. Trimming removed 11 bases at V and 2 bases at J, with 18 bases between. Germline loops: CDR1 MDHEN, CDR2 SYDVKM. The CDR3 sequence is CASSPGLPNTGELFF. The DNA for the CDR3 is TGTGCCTCCTCCCCAGGACTGCCCAACACCGGGGAGCTGTTTTTT.

The table lists this clone with a few counts. The chain carries TRBV29-1 and TRBJ1-1, with D uncertain. The CDR3 length is 13 residues. CDR1 is SQVTM, CDR2 ANQGSEA, per germline. V lost 7 bases, J lost 4 bases, and 16 bases lay in between. For the CDR3, the DNA is TGCAGCGGTGCCGGGCAACTAGGCACTGAAGCTTTCTTT. It is translated as CSGAGQLGTEAFF.

A single count supports this clone. V and J are TRBV2 and TRBJ2-7; 7 bases fit TRBD2. Germline V gene sequence: CDR1 SNHLY, CDR2 FYNNEI. The CDR3 runs to 12 residues. The ends lost 4 bases at V and 3 bases at J; junction bases unmatched: 0. The CDR3 here is CASSGTSYEQYF. DNA of the CDR3: TGTGCCAGCAGTGGGACTAGCTACGAGCAGTACTTC.

The chain couples TRBV10-3 to TRBJ1-2; 8 bases match TRBD1. Trimming cost V 10 bases and J 3 bases; bases outside gene matches: 7. The CDR3 has 13 residues. Germline assignment: CDR1 ENHRY and CDR2 SYGVKD. CDR3 loop: CATEDRADYGYTF. CDR3 sequence (DNA): TGTGCCACCGAGGACAGGGCAGACTATGGCTACACCTTC.

The chain links TRBV2 to TRBJ1-2; TRBD1 agrees at 9 bases. V shed 6 bases and J 6 bases; nucleotides not matched to a gene: 11. This CDR3 comprises 15 residues. The V gene's germline CDR1 is SNHLY and CDR2 FYNNEI. The CDR3 spells CASRLNRGLRDGYTF. The DNA for the CDR3 is TGTGCCAGCAGGCTTAACAGGGGGCTCCGGGATGGCTACACCTTC. The whole variable domain, remainder taken from reference TRBV2 and TRBJ1-2, is EPEVTQTPSHQVTQMGQEVILRCVPISNHLYFYWYRQILGQKVEFLVSFYNNEISEKSEIFDDQFSVERPDGSNFTLKIRSTKLEDSAMYFCASRLNRGLRDGYTFGSGTRLTVV.

Here the CDR3 reads CASSMGQTGNTIYF. The CDR3 bases are TGTGCCAGTAGTATGGGGCAGACTGGAAACACCATATATTTT. The V gene is TRBV19, the J gene TRBJ1-3; maybe TRBD1 (5 bases). Germline V gene lookup returns CDR1 LNHDA and CDR2 SQIVND (reference sequence). Deletions cut 3 bases from V and 2 bases from J, with 8 bases between. CDR3 length: 14 amino acids.

The chain carries TRBV4-1 and TRBJ2-3, with a possible D match to TRBD1 (5 bases). The CDR3 totals 14 residues. V lost 1 base and J lost 7, with 12 bases in between. The germline V gene has CDR1 MGHRA and CDR2 YSYEKL. The CDR3 DNA follows: TGCGCCAGCAGCCAAGCTACAGGTTGGAATACGCAGTATTTT. This sequence encodes CASSQATGWNTQYF.

The J gene is TRBJ2-5, the V gene TRBV10-3, with D perhaps matching TRBD2 (6 bases). V lost 3 bases and J lost 5, with 19 bases in between. From germline, CDR1 is ENHRY and CDR2 SYGVKD. The CDR3 runs to 16 residues. Written as DNA, the CDR3 is TGTGCCATCAGTGACCCCAAAGGAGGGTATAGGGAGACCCAGTACTTC. Residues: CAISDPKGGYRETQYF.

The V and J genes are TRBV7-3 and TRBJ2-2; 7 nucleotides line up with TRBD2. Germline V gene sequence: CDR1 SGHTA, CDR2 FQGTGA. The CDR3 has 16 residues. Trimming removed 0 bases from V and 1 base from J; junction bases left unmatched: 2. The DNA for the CDR3 is TGTGCCAGCAGCTTAACGCCTAGCGGGAACACCGGGGAGCTGTTTTTT. The encoded protein is CASSLTPSGNTGELFF.

The rearrangement uses TRBV5-1 and TRBJ1-1; TRBD1 matches at 7 bases. The CDR3 loop spans 15 amino acids. The V segment lost 4 bases and the J segment 7 bases; nucleotides outside the gene matches: 13. Per the germline V gene, CDR1 is SGHRS and CDR2 is YFSETQ. The DNA of the CDR3 is TGCGCCAGCAGCGCTGACAGGGCGACGAACGGTGAAGCTTTCTTT. It specifies CASSADRATNGEAFF. The full variable domain, completed using reference TRBV5-1 and TRBJ1-1, is KAGVTQTPRYLIKTRGQQVTLSCSPISGHRSVSWYQQTPGQGLQFLFEYFSETQRNKGNFPGRFSGRQFSNSRSEMNVSTLELGDSALYLCASSADRATNGEAFFGQGTRLTVV.